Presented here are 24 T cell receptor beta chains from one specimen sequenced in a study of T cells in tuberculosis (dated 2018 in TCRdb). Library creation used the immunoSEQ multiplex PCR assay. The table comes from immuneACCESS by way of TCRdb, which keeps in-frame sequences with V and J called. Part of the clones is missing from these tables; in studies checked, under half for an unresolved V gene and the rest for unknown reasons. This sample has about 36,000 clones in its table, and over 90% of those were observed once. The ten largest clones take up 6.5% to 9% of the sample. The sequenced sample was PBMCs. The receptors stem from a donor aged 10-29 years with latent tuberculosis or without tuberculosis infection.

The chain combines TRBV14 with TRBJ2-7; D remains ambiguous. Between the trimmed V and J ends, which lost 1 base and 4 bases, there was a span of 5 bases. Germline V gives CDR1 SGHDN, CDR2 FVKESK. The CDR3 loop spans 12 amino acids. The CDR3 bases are TGTGCCAGCAGCCAAGGGCGGTACGAGCAGTACTTC. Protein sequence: CASSQGRYEQYF. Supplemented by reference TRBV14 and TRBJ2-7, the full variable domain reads EAGVTQFPSHSVIEKGQTVTLRCDPISGHDNLYWYRRVMGKEIKFLLHFVKESKQDESGMPNNRFLAERTGGTYSTLKVQPAELEDSGVYFCASSQGRYEQYFGPGTRLTVT.

In DNA form, the CDR3 reads TGCGCCAGCAGCTTAAATAGCGGGGGGACGCGGGATACGCAGTATTTT. Its protein product is CASSLNSGGTRDTQYF. The chain has TRBV5-1 and TRBJ2-3, with TRBD2 matching 10 bases. The germline V gene encodes CDR1 SGHRS and CDR2 YFSETQ. CDR3 length: 16 amino acids. V shed 2 bases, J shed 6 bases, and the junction held 9 bases outside the gene matches.

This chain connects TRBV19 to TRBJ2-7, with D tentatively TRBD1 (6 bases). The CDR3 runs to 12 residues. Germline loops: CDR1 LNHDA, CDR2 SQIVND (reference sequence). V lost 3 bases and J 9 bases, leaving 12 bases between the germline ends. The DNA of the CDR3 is TGTGCCAGTAGTATTGGGGACAAGGGGCAGTACTTC. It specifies CASSIGDKGQYF. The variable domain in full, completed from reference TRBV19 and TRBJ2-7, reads DGGITQSPKYLFRKEGQNVTLSCEQNLNHDAMYWYRQDPGQGLRLIYYSQIVNDFQKGDIAEGYSVSREKKESFPLTVTSAQKNPTAFYLCASSIGDKGQYFGPGTRLTVT.

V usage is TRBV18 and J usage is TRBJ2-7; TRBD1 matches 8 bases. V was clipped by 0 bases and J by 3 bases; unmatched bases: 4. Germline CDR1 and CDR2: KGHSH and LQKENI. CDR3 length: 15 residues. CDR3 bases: TGTGCCAGCTCACCACCGGCAGGGGGCTACTACGAGCAGTACTTC. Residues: CASSPPAGGYYEQYF. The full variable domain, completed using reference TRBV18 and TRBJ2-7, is NAGVMQNPRHLVRRRGQEARLRCSPMKGHSHVYWYRQLPEEGLKFMVYLQKENIIDESGMPKERFSAEFPKEGPSILRIQQVVRGDSAAYFCASSPPAGGYYEQYFGPGTRLTVT.

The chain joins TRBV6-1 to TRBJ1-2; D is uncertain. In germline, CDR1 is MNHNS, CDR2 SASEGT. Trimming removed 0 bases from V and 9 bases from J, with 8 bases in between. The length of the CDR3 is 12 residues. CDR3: CASSEAGKSYTF. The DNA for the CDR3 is TGTGCCAGCAGTGAAGCCGGGAAAAGCTACACCTTC.

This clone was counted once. The CDR3 sequence is CASREEGLAYGYTF. DNA for the CDR3: TGTGCCAGCAGGGAAGAGGGCTTGGCCTATGGCTACACCTTC. The J gene is TRBJ1-2, the V gene TRBV4-2; D ambiguous. The V end lost 6 bases, the J end lost 4 bases, and 15 bases lay between the germline ends. The germline V gene encodes CDR1 LGHNA and CDR2 YNFKEQ. The CDR3 covers 14 residues.

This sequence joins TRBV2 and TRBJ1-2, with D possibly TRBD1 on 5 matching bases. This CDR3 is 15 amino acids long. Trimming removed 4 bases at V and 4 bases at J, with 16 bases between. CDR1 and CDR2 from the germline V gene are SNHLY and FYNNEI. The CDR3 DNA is TGTGCCAGCAGTGTCAGACAGATTATTATCTATGGCTACACCTTC. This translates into CASSVRQIIIYGYTF.

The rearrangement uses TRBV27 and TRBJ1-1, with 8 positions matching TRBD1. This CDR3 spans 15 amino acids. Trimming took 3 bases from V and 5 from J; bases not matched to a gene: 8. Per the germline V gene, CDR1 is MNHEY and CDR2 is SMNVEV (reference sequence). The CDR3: CASSFRQGSLTEAFF. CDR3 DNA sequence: TGTGCCAGCAGTTTTCGACAGGGGAGTCTGACTGAAGCTTTCTTT.

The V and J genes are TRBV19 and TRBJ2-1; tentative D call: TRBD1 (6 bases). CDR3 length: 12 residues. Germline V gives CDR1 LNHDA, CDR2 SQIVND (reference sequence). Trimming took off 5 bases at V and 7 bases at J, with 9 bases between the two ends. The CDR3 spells CASSHQGNEQFF. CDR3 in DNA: TGTGCCAGTAGTCACCAGGGGAATGAGCAGTTCTTC.

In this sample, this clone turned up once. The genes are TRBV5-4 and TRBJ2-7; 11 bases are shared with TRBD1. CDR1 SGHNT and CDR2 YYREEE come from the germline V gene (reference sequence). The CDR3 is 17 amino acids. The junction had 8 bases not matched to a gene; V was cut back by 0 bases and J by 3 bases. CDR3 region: CASSLAPSGTGGYEQYF. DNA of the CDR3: TGTGCCAGCAGCTTGGCCCCATCCGGGACAGGGGGCTACGAGCAGTACTTC.

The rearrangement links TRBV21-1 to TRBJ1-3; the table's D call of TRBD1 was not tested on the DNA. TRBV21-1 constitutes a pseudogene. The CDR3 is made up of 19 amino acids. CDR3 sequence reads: CASSKGLSGGRDSGNTIYF. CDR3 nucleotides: TGTGCCAGCAGCAAAGGGTTGTCAGGGGGTCGGGATTCCGGAAACACCATATATTTT.

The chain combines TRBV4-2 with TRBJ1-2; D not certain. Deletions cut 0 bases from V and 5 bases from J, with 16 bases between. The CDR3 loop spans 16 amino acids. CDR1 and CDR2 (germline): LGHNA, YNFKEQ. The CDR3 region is CASSQDLTLESYGYTF. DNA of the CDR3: TGTGCCAGCAGCCAAGATCTCACCCTAGAGTCTTATGGCTACACCTTC.

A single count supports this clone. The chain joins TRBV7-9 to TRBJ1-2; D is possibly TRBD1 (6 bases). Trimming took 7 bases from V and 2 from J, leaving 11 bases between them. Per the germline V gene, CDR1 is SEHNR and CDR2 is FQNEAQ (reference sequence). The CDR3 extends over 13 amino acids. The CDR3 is CASTADRNYGYTF. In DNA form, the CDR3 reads TGTGCCAGCACCGCGGACAGAAACTATGGCTACACCTTC.

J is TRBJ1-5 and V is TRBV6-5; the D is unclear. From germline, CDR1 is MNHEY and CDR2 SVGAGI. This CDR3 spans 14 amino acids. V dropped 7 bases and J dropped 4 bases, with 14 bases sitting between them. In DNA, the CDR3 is TGTGCCAGCACTCCGAGCCCGAAAAATCAGCCCCAGCATTTT. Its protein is CASTPSPKNQPQHF.

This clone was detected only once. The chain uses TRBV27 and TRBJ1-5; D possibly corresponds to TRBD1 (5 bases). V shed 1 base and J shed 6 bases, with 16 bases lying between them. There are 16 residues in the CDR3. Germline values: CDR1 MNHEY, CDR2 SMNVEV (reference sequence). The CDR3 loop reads CASSLYGGRVPQPQHF. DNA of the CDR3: TGTGCCAGCAGTTTATACGGCGGCAGGGTGCCTCAGCCCCAGCATTTT.

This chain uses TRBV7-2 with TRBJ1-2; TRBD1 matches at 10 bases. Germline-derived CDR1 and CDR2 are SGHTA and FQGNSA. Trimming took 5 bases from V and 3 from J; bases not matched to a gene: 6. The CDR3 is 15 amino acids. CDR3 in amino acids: CASSLGTGAYYGYTF. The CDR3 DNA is TGTGCCAGCAGCCTCGGGACAGGGGCGTACTATGGCTACACCTTC. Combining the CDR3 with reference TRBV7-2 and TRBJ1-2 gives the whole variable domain GAGVSQSPSNKVTEKGKDVELRCDPISGHTALYWYRQSLGQGLEFLIYFQGNSAPDKSGLPSDRFSAERTGGSVSTLTIQRTQQEDSAVYLCASSLGTGAYYGYTFGSGTRLTVV.

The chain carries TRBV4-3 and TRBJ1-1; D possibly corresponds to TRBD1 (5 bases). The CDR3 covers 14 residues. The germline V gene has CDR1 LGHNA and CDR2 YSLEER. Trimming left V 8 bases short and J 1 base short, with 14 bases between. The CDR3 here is CASALDMRNTEAFF. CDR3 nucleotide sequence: TGCGCCAGCGCTCTGGACATGAGGAACACTGAAGCTTTCTTT.

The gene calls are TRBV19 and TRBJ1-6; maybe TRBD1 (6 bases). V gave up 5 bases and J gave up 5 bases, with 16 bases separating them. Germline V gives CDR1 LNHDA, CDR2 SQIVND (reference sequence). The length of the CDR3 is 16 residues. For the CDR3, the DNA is TGTGCCAGTAGTTTATGGACAGAGACCGATAATTCACCCCTCCACTTT. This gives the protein CASSLWTETDNSPLHF.

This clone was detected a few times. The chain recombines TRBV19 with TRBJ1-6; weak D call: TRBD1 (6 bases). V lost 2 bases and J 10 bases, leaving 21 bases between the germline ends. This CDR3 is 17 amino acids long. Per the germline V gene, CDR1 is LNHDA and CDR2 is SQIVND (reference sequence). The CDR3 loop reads CASSIITGGQRDSPLHF. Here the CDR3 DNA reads TGTGCCAGTAGTATAATTACGGGGGGGCAAAGGGACTCACCCCTCCACTTT.

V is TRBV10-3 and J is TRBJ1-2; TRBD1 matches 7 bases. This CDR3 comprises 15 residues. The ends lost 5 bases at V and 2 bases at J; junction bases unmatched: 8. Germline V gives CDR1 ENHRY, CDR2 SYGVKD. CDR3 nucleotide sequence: TGTGCCATCAGTTCGGGACAGCTTTCGAACTATGGCTACACCTTC. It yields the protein CAISSGQLSNYGYTF.

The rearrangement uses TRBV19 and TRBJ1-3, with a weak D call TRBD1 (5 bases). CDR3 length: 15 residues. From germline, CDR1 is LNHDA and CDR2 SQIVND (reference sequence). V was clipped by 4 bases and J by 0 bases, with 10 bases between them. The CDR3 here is CASSRGRDSGNTIYF. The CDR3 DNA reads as TGTGCCAGTAGTAGGGGCAGGGACTCTGGAAACACCATATATTTT.

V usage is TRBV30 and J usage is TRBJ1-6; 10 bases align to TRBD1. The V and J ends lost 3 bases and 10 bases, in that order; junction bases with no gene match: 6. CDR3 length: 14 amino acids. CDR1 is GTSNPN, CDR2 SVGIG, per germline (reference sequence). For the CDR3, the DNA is TGTGCCTGGAGGCTGGACAGGGGGGGCTCACCCCTCCACTTT. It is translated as CAWRLDRGGSPLHF.

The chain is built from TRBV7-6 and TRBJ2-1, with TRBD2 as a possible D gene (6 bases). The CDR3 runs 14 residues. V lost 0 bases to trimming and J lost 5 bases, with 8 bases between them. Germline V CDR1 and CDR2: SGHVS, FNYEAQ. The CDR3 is CASSLAGGDNEQFF. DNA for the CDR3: TGTGCCAGCAGCTTAGCCGGGGGAGACAATGAGCAGTTCTTC.

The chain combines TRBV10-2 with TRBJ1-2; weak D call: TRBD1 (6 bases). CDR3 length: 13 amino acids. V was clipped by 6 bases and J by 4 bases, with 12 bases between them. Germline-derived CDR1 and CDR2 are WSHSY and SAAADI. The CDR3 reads CASSEQGTYGYTF. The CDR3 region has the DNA TGCGCCAGCAGCGAACAGGGAACCTATGGCTACACCTTC.